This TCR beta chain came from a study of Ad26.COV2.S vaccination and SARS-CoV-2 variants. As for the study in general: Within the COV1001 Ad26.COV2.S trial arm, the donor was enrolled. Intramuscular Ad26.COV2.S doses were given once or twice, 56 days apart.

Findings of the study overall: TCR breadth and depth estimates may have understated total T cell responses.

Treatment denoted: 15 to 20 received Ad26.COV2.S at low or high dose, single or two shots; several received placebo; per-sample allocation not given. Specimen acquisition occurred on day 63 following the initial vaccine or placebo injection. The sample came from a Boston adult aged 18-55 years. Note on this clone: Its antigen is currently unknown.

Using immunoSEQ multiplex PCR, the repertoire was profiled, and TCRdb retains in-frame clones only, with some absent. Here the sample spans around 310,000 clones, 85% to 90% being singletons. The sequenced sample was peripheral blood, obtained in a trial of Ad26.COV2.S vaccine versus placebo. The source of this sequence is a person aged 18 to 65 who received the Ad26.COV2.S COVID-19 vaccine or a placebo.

This chain's CDR3 is CAWSVLPDGYTF. CDR3 DNA sequence: TGTGCCTGGAGTGTACTTCCGGATGGCTACACCTTC. This chain uses TRBV30 with TRBJ1-2; D remains unclear. V was clipped by 0 bases and J by 6 bases, with 8 bases between them. The CDR3 extends over 12 amino acids. Germline CDR1 GTSNPN, CDR2 SVGIG (reference sequence).